Below, one T cell receptor beta chain is given with its context. There are a few counts of this clone. Its antigen remains undetermined. Base qualities were left out, and no much larger clone turns up one base away. Each donor gave one peripheral blood draw, averaging approximately 110 mL, which was collected into heparinised tubes. Naive, central memory, regulatory and stem cell-like memory CD4+ T cells were sorted on a BD FACSAria II using a panel including CD45RO, CCR7, CD25, CD127, CD95 and CD27. Purity was above 95% for every sorted population. PBMCs were isolated immediately by Lymphoprep density gradient centrifugation and stained directly without culture. So that batch effects would be minimized, each experiment stained and sorted samples in pairs, pairing one healthy donor with one patient. The data derive from a study of beta chain features in type 1 diabetes listed by TCRdb under 2018. For context, the study as a whole: Patients and healthy donors did not differ in mean age, gender distribution, total cell number or subset yield. A total of 100 million to 140 million sorted cells were examined across all samples, and the number of cells per subset was strongly correlated with RNA yield. Whereas all 28 donors provided naive and central memory subsets, regulatory and stem cell-like memory subsets were isolated from just 8 patients and roughly 8 healthy donors. In the study, recently diagnosed type 1 diabetes patients and matched healthy donors were compared on the TCRB repertoires of their sorted circulating CD4+ T cell subsets. Study-wide conclusions, independent of this receptor: Because cDNA was sequenced instead of genomic DNA, highly expressing activated cells could be over-represented, though the groups showed no difference in activation or CD3 levels. Fewer insertions and more nucleotide deletions at VDJ recombination sites were observed in patients with type 1 diabetes, implying thymic rearrangement abnormalities. PCR may preferentially amplify shorter templates, but because patient and control samples were amplified and corrected together, any resulting skew would affect both groups equally. In all four CD4+ subsets, TCRB CDR3 length was moderately but significantly shorter in type 1 diabetes patients. Because small numbers of individuals were included in the HLA sub-analyses, any influence of HLA type on TCRB rearrangement was left unresolved. Naive, central memory and regulatory TCRB repertoires appeared to be more similar among patients than among healthy donors.

According to the germline V gene, CDR1 reads SGHTA and CDR2 reads FQGNSA. Trimming takes 1 base off V and 4 bases off J; junction bases not matched to a gene: 6. The CDR3 sequence holds 15 residues, the cysteine and phenylalanine included. CDR3 DNA only is kept here, 45 bases in frame from base 1. The High Capacity cDNA Reverse Transcription Kit was used to reverse transcribe all of the isolated RNA, meaning that expressed TCRB transcripts were what got sequenced. Deep immunoSEQ sequencing was performed on naive, central memory and regulatory T cell samples, with an average of roughly 3.3 million total reads per sample. Sorted cells were lysed in RLT buffer, and RNA was extracted using DNase-treated RNeasy Micro or Mini kits according to cell number. Each cell subset was processed separately to prevent cross-contamination, with patient and healthy donor samples processed together. The immunoSEQ multiplex PCR was used to amplify TCRB sequences from cDNA, yielding 87-bp fragments that span the CDR3 region. Sequencing of the amplicons was performed on the Illumina HiSeq platform. For the original study's pipeline: Synthetic template baselines were used to correct PCR bias computationally, reads within Hamming distance 2 were collapsed, and singletons that could not be merged were discarded. Reads were aligned against IMGT so that V, D and J genes, CDR3 length and insertions or deletions at six rearrangement sites could be assigned. Within each subset, clonotype counts were normalized to the number of sorted cells before true diversity and Gini coefficients were calculated with the tcR R package. The overlap coefficient, calculated on TCRB nucleotide sequences, was used to measure repertoire sharing. This is the immuneACCESS table as TCRdb keeps it, with only in-frame sequences that have V and J called. A part of the clones is gone; compared with another copy, unresolved V genes explain less than half, and the rest is unexplained. From that table come the V and J calls and clone size; the DNA was used to work out D and trimming. Across this sample there are about 150,000 clones, with 11% seen only once. The ten largest account for about 2.1% of the sample.

The V gene is TRBV7-2 and the J gene is TRBJ2-7, with 8 middle bases fitting TRBD1. The source is a man aged 18 to 30 in good health. The specimen sequenced was central memory CD4+ T cells from blood. The bases are TGTGCCAGCAGCTTAGATGCAGGGGGCGTTTACGAGCAGTACTTC. It specifies CASSLDAGGVYEQYF.